The present T cell receptor (beta chain) was sequenced within a study of blood T cells in healthy people across ages. The germline gives CDR1 MNHEY, CDR2 SVGAGI. V lost 10 bases to trimming and J lost 7 bases, with 12 bases between them. This CDR3 is built from 11 residues. Then a second PCR, running roughly 7 to 12 cycles, was carried out with a sample-barcoded 5' primer and a J-beta primer mix. TCRdb itself ran the 5' RACE reads through MiXCR, one entry per CDR3 protein. The data show 800,000 or so distinct CDR3 sequences, 46% seen once. V usage is TRBV6-5 and J usage is TRBJ2-3, with TRBD1 as a possible D gene (5 bases). The sequence was obtained from a man older than 75 in good health. The specimen was blood. The CDR3 bases are TGTGCCATCTTTAGGGGAAATACGCAGTATTTT. Protein: CAIFRGNTQYF.